These T cell receptor beta chains were read from a single sample in a study of early T cells in non-severe SARS-CoV-2 infection. One entry per CDR3 protein results from TCRdb running MiXCR on the 5' RACE reads. This sample has about 99,000 distinct CDR3 sequences, with approximately 17% found just once. Specimen: whole blood. These receptor sequences come from an adult who was a healthcare worker with PCR-confirmed SARS-CoV-2 infection or an uninfected control (not recorded which). CDR3s include the opening cysteine and the closing phenylalanine or tryptophan. Each record gives: clone size, V gene, J gene, D gene, CDR3 DNA, CDR3 protein. The D gene is left open where the match is weak. Size is stated for part of the rows, as once, few or many counts, or as a class when the clone is expanded.

abundance: few
v_gene: TRBV7-2
j_gene: TRBJ1-5
d_gene: NA
CDR3nt: TGTGCCAGCAGCCAGACAGTTGATCAGCCCCAGCATTTT
CDR3aa: CASSQTVDQPQHF

abundance: many
v_gene: TRBV6-2/TRBV6-3
j_gene: TRBJ2-7
d_gene: TRBD1
CDR3nt: TGTGCCAGCAGTGTCCGGGACAGCTCCTACGAGCAGTACTTC
CDR3aa: CASSVRDSSYEQYF

abundance: NA
v_gene: TRBV7-9
j_gene: TRBJ2-7
d_gene: TRBD1
CDR3nt: TGTGCCAGCACCGACAGGGCCCACGAGCAGTACTTC
CDR3aa: CASTDRAHEQYF

abundance: many
v_gene: TRBV4-2
j_gene: TRBJ1-1
d_gene: NA
CDR3nt: TGTGCCAGCAGCCAAGATGGGGGAGCCACTGAAGCTTTCTTT
CDR3aa: CASSQDGGATEAFF

abundance: NA
v_gene: TRBV6-5
j_gene: TRBJ2-7
d_gene: NA
CDR3nt: TGTGCCAGCAGTTACGGACTCAGAGAGCAGTACTTC
CDR3aa: CASSYGLREQYF

abundance: NA
v_gene: TRBV12-3/TRBV12-4
j_gene: TRBJ2-7
d_gene: NA
CDR3nt: TGTGCCACCTCGCCTTCCCGTCCACTCGACGAGCAGTACTTC
CDR3aa: CATSPSRPLDEQYF

abundance: few
v_gene: TRBV7-9
j_gene: TRBJ2-7
d_gene: NA
CDR3nt: TGTGCCAGCAGCTTAGCATTAGACCAGTCCTTAGACTACGAGCAGTACTTC
CDR3aa: CASSLALDQSLDYEQYF

abundance: NA
v_gene: TRBV7-2
j_gene: TRBJ1-6
d_gene: TRBD1
CDR3nt: TGTGCCAGCAGCTTACAGGGGGCGATTTCACCCCTCCACTTT
CDR3aa: CASSLQGAISPLHF

abundance: NA
v_gene: TRBV7-6
j_gene: TRBJ2-5
d_gene: NA
CDR3nt: TGTGCCAGCAGCTTAGTGGGATCGCACCAAGAGACCCAGTACTTC
CDR3aa: CASSLVGSHQETQYF

abundance: many
v_gene: TRBV27
j_gene: TRBJ2-7
d_gene: NA
CDR3nt: TGTGCCAGCAGTTTAGGGGGACCGTCCTACGAGCAGTACTTC
CDR3aa: CASSLGGPSYEQYF

abundance: many
v_gene: TRBV5-1
j_gene: TRBJ2-5
d_gene: TRBD1
CDR3nt: TGCGCCAGCAGCTTCGGGGACAGCCAAGAGACCCAGTACTTC
CDR3aa: CASSFGDSQETQYF

abundance: NA
v_gene: TRBV12-5
j_gene: TRBJ2-1
d_gene: TRBD2
CDR3nt: TGTGCTAGTGGTAATGGACTAGCGCAGCAGTTCTTC
CDR3aa: CASGNGLAQQFF

abundance: many
v_gene: TRBV18
j_gene: TRBJ1-1
d_gene: NA
CDR3nt: TGTGCCAGCTCACTTGGACGGACGAACACTGAAGCTTTCTTT
CDR3aa: CASSLGRTNTEAFF